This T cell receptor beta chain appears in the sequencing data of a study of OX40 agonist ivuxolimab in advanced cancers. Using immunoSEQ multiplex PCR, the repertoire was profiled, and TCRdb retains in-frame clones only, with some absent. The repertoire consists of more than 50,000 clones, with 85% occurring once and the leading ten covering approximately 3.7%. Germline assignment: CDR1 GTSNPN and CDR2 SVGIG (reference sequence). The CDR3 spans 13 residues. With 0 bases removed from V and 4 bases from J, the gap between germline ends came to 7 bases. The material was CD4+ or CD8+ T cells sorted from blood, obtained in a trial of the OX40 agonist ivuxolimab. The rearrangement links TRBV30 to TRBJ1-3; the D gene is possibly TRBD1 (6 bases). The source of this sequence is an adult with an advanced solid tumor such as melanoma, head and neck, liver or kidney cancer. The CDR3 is CAWSVTGGNTIYF. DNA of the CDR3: TGTGCCTGGAGTGTAACAGGGGGAAACACCATATATTTT.